The 20 T cell receptor beta chains given below trace back to one sample, sequenced in a study of blood T cell repertoires in COVID-19. Here immunoSEQ multiplex PCR was the method, and the copy in TCRdb shows in-frame clones only, minus some. The sample includes roughly 36,000 clones, around 84% seen only once; the top ten take 13%. The specimen was peripheral blood. All receptors come from a human donor in a cohort sampled during active COVID-19.

The genes are TRBV10-1 and TRBJ2-7; 8 nucleotides line up with TRBD1. The germline V gene has CDR1 WNHNN and CDR2 SYGVQD (reference sequence). V lost 6 bases to trimming and J lost 6 bases; unmatched junction nucleotides: 10. This CDR3 is built from 14 residues. The CDR3 here is CASSPPGGSGEQYF. Written as DNA, the CDR3 is TGCGCCAGCAGCCCACCAGGGGGCAGCGGCGAGCAGTACTTC.

The J gene is TRBJ1-6, the V gene TRBV5-1, with 8 bases matching TRBD1. This CDR3 is built from 15 residues. CDR1 and CDR2 from the germline V gene are SGHRS and YFSETQ. V trimming: 0 bases; J trimming: 7 bases; junction bases outside the gene matches: 3. The DNA for the CDR3 is TGCGCCAGCAGCTTGGAGGGACAGGACAATTCACCCCTCCACTTT. Its protein product is CASSLEGQDNSPLHF.

This clone was detected only a few times. V and J are TRBV25-1 and TRBJ2-7, with TRBD1 identical over 8 bases. The junction had 6 bases not matched to a gene; V was cut back by 1 base and J by 7 bases. The CDR3 is made up of 14 amino acids. Germline V CDR1 and CDR2: MGHDK, SYGVNS. The CDR3 coding sequence is TGTGCCAGCAGTGAATGGCAGGGGGCTGGAGAGCAGTACTTC. As protein: CASSEWQGAGEQYF.

This clone was seen only a few times. The rearrangement links TRBV7-2 to TRBJ1-6; D is undetermined. This CDR3 is built from 13 residues. Germline values: CDR1 SGHTA, CDR2 FQGNSA. Deletions cut 4 bases from V and 8 bases from J, with 9 bases between. The CDR3 sequence: CASSWLADSPLHF. CDR3 DNA: TGTGCCAGCAGCTGGCTGGCGGATTCACCCCTCCACTTT.

CDR3 loop: CASSPRFGGAYNEQFF. In nucleotides, the CDR3 is TGTGCCAGCAGCCCCCGGTTCGGGGGGGCCTACAATGAGCAGTTCTTC. The chain joins TRBV7-9 to TRBJ2-1; 8 bases line up with TRBD2. The CDR3 totals 16 residues. The trim removed 5 bases at V and 2 bases at J, leaving 8 bases unmatched. Germline CDR1 and CDR2: SEHNR and FQNEAQ (reference sequence).

V and J are TRBV5-1 and TRBJ2-6; D is possibly TRBD2 (5 bases). Trimming took 2 bases from V and 0 from J, leaving 9 bases between them. Germline values: CDR1 SGHRS, CDR2 YFSETQ. The CDR3 consists of 16 residues. CDR3 nucleotides: TGCGCCAGCAGCTTTACGGGATCCTCTGGGGCCAACGTCCTGACTTTC. Translation: CASSFTGSSGANVLTF.

The CDR3 DNA reads TGTGCCAGCAGTTTGCAGGGTCTGTGGAATTCACCCCTCCACTTT. This codes for CASSLQGLWNSPLHF. This chain links TRBV27 with TRBJ1-6, with a tentative D call TRBD1 (5 bases). Trimming left V 3 bases short and J 7 bases short, with 13 bases between. In germline, CDR1 is MNHEY, CDR2 SMNVEV (reference sequence). The CDR3 is 15 amino acids.

In this sample, this clone turned up once. The chain combines TRBV5-4 with TRBJ2-3; the match to TRBD2 covers 7 bases. V was clipped by 4 bases and J by 7 bases; unmatched bases: 9. The CDR3 sequence is 14 residues long. Germline CDR1 and CDR2: SGHNT and YYREEE (reference sequence). DNA of the CDR3: TGTGCCAGCAGCACTTCCAACGGGGGGAATACGCAGTATTTT. This gives the protein CASSTSNGGNTQYF.

V and J are TRBV2 and TRBJ1-2; 7 nucleotides align to TRBD1. Germline CDR1 reads SNHLY; CDR2 reads FYNNEI. V lost 6 bases, J lost 3 bases, and 7 bases stayed unmatched. CDR3 length: 14 residues. The CDR3 region is CASRRDRGDYGYTF. The CDR3 nucleotides are TGTGCCAGCAGGCGGGACAGAGGGGACTATGGCTACACCTTC.

The chain joins TRBV29-1 to TRBJ1-1; D perhaps matches TRBD1 (6 bases). This CDR3 is built from 13 residues. V lost 7 bases to trimming and J lost 5 bases, with 17 bases between them. CDR1 and CDR2 (germline): SQVTM, ANQGSEA. CDR3 residues: CSARTGSRTEAFF. The CDR3 nucleotides are TGCAGCGCCCGAACAGGGAGTAGAACTGAAGCTTTCTTT.

The chain uses TRBV12-3 or TRBV12-4 and TRBJ1-5, with TRBD1 matching over 7 bases. This CDR3 is 12 amino acids long. Trimming took 7 bases from V and 7 from J; bases not matched to a gene: 4. Written as DNA, the CDR3 is TGTGCCAGCAAGACAGGGAACCAGCCCCAGCATTTT. It is translated as CASKTGNQPQHF.

The chain carries TRBV29-1 and TRBJ2-3; maybe TRBD1 (5 bases). The CDR3 is 16 amino acids. Deletions cut 0 bases from V and 0 bases from J, with 13 bases between. CDR1 is SQVTM and CDR2 is ANQGSEA in the germline V gene. The CDR3 sequence is CSVEDPDTTSTDTQYF. CDR3 nucleotides: TGCAGCGTTGAAGATCCGGACACTACTAGCACAGATACGCAGTATTTT.

V and J are TRBV4-1 and TRBJ2-3, with unresolved D. Germline values: CDR1 MGHRA, CDR2 YSYEKL. The ends were cut back, 0 bases at V and 5 bases at J, with 15 bases in the middle. The CDR3 is 16 residues long. The chain's CDR3 is CASSQDGTSTGDTQYF. CDR3 DNA: TGCGCCAGCAGCCAAGATGGCACCTCCACGGGAGATACGCAGTATTTT.

This sequence joins TRBV7-3 and TRBJ2-3; no clear D gene. This CDR3 region has 14 residues. The V gene lost 0 bases and the J gene lost 6 bases, with 10 bases spanning the gap. CDR1 and CDR2 from the germline V gene are SGHTA and FQGTGA. The CDR3 nucleotides read TGTGCCAGCAGCTTAACTCCAGGTTGGGATACGCAGTATTTT. This sequence encodes CASSLTPGWDTQYF. Full variable domain (remainder filled in from reference TRBV7-3 and TRBJ2-3): GAGVSQTPSNKVTEKGKYVELRCDPISGHTALYWYRQSLGQGPEFLIYFQGTGAADDSGLPNDRFFAVRPEGSVSTLKIQRTERGDSAVYLCASSLTPGWDTQYFGPGTRLTVL.

This chain links TRBV7-2 with TRBJ1-3; D is unclear. The V end lost 5 bases, the J end lost 4 bases, and 15 bases lay between the germline ends. Germline CDR1 and CDR2: SGHTA and FQGNSA. The CDR3 runs to 15 residues. In DNA, the CDR3 is TGTGCCAGCAGCCCGGTAGAGCGCTTGGGAAACACCATATATTTT. The encoded protein is CASSPVERLGNTIYF.

The rearrangement joins TRBV7-2 to TRBJ1-2, with 7 bases matching TRBD1. V shed 5 bases, J shed 2 bases, and the junction held 2 bases outside the gene matches. This CDR3 region has 13 residues. The V gene's germline CDR1 is SGHTA and CDR2 FQGNSA. CDR3 sequence: CASSPGQNYGYTF. CDR3 bases: TGTGCCAGCAGCCCGGGACAGAACTATGGCTACACCTTC.

This clone appeared a few times. V usage is TRBV19 and J usage is TRBJ1-5; D gene unclear. Germline CDR1 and CDR2: LNHDA and SQIVND (reference sequence). Trimming took 7 bases from V and 1 from J, leaving 17 bases between them. This CDR3 has 16 residues. CDR3 residues: CASKSFQQASNQPQHF. CDR3 DNA sequence: TGTGCCAGTAAGTCCTTCCAACAAGCGAGCAATCAGCCCCAGCATTTT.

The CDR3 loop reads CASSLRRQGHYGYTF. In DNA form, the CDR3 reads TGTGCCAGCAGCTTAAGGCGACAGGGTCACTATGGCTACACCTTC. The chain joins TRBV7-9 to TRBJ1-2, with 7 bases matching TRBD1. This CDR3 region has 15 residues. Germline V gene lookup returns CDR1 SEHNR and CDR2 FQNEAQ (reference sequence). The V and J ends lost 2 bases and 3 bases, in that order; junction bases with no gene match: 6. Supplemented by reference TRBV7-9 and TRBJ1-2, the full variable domain reads DTGVSQNPRHKITKRGQNVTFRCDPISEHNRLYWYRQTLGQGPEFLTYFQNEAQLEKSRLLSDRFSAERPKGSFSTLEIQRTEQGDSAMYLCASSLRRQGHYGYTFGSGTRLTVV.

The chain couples TRBV4-1 to TRBJ2-2; TRBD2 matches 11 bases. Germline CDR1 MGHRA, CDR2 YSYEKL. The V and J ends lost 3 bases and 2 bases, in that order; junction bases with no gene match: 2. The length of the CDR3 is 16 residues. CDR3 bases: TGCGCCAGCAGCCAGGGACTAGCGGACAACACCGGGGAGCTGTTTTTT. Protein product: CASSQGLADNTGELFF.

The V gene is TRBV11-1, the J gene TRBJ2-3; D unresolved. CDR3 size: 15 residues. V was trimmed by 3 bases and J by 0 bases, leaving 10 bases between them. Germline V lookup: CDR1 SGHAT, CDR2 FQDESV (reference sequence). The CDR3 is CASSFRRGSTDTQYF. The CDR3 coding sequence is TGTGCCAGCAGCTTCCGTAGAGGCAGCACAGATACGCAGTATTTT.